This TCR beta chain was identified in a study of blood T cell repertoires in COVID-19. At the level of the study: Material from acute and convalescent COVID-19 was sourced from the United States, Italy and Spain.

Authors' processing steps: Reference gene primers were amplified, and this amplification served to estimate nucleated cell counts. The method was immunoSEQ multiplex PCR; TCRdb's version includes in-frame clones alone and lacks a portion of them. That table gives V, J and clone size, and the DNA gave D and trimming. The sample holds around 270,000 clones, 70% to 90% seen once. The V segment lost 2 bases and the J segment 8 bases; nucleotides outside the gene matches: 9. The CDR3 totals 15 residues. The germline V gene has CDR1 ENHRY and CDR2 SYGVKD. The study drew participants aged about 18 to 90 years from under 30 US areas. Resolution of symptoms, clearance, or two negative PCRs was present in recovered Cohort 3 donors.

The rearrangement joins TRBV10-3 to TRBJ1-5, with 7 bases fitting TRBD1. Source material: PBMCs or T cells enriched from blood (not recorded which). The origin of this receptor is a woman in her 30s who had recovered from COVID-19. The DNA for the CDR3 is TGTGCCATCAGTGAGGGGGGACAGCGCGGGGAGCCCCAGCATTTT. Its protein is CAISEGGQRGEPQHF.